Each of the 32 T cell receptor beta chains below was sequenced from the same sample in a study of cytomegalovirus exposure and HLA in healthy donors. PCR was performed using 60 Vbeta and 13 Jbeta primers. The protocol was immunoSEQ multiplex PCR, while the TCRdb copy is restricted to in-frame clones and leaves out a portion. This sample has nearly 70,000 clones, with 74% found just once. The sequenced sample consisted of PBMCs. The source of these receptors is a woman in her sixties or seventies in good health and CMV-seropositive.

V and J are TRBV5-6 and TRBJ2-7, with 7 bases fitting TRBD1. Germline V CDR1 and CDR2: SGHDT, YYEEEE. The length of the CDR3 is 17 residues. The ends lost 0 bases at V and 4 bases at J; junction bases unmatched: 13. CDR3 loop: CASSLAHRQGLFYEQYF. DNA for the CDR3: TGTGCCAGCAGCTTGGCCCACCGACAGGGTTTATTTTACGAGCAGTACTTC.

The chain combines TRBV27 with TRBJ1-6, with 8 positions matching TRBD1. After removal of 2 bases from V and 0 bases from J, the junction contained 6 bases not matched to a gene. The CDR3 is 18 amino acids. Germline loops: CDR1 MNHEY, CDR2 SMNVEV (reference sequence). CDR3 sequence (DNA): TGTGCCAGCAGTTTACGGCAGGGGGCCTCCTCCTATAATTCACCCCTCCACTTT. Its protein is CASSLRQGASSYNSPLHF.

Notes on this clone: The same CDR3 can be traced to other DNA sequences in this sample. V is TRBV18 and J is TRBJ1-4; 7 bases align to TRBD1. Trimming at V came to 3 bases and at J to 3 bases, leaving 1 base not matched to a gene. The CDR3 sequence is 14 residues long. From germline, CDR1 is KGHSH and CDR2 LQKENI. The CDR3 loop is CASSPGTANEKLFF. CDR3 DNA: TGTGCCAGCTCACCTGGGACAGCTAATGAAAAACTGTTTTTT.

The genes are TRBV7-8 and TRBJ1-1, with TRBD1 matching 7 bases. CDR1 SGHVS and CDR2 FQNEAQ come from the germline V gene. V shed 3 bases and J 10 bases; nucleotides not matched to a gene: 14. This CDR3 contains 15 residues. CDR3 protein: CASSFRTQGSHGAFF. The CDR3 region has the DNA TGTGCCAGCAGCTTTAGGACACAGGGGTCCCACGGAGCTTTCTTT.

The V gene is TRBV4-1, the J gene TRBJ2-1; the D gene is possibly TRBD2 (6 bases). V shed 0 bases and J shed 3 bases, with 12 bases lying between them. The germline V gene has CDR1 MGHRA and CDR2 YSYEKL. The CDR3 contains 16 residues. The chain's CDR3 is CASSQDISGNYNEQFF. The DNA of the CDR3 is TGCGCCAGCAGCCAAGATATTAGCGGAAACTACAATGAGCAGTTCTTC.

The chain recombines TRBV2 with TRBJ1-2; D is uncertain. The CDR3 spans 13 residues. CDR1 is SNHLY, CDR2 FYNNEI, per germline. Trimming removed 5 bases from V and 2 bases from J, with 9 bases in between. The CDR3 DNA follows: TGTGCCAGCAGTCCAGATGTGAACTATGGCTACACCTTC. It translates to CASSPDVNYGYTF.

V is TRBV6-5 and J is TRBJ2-1, with TRBD2 identical over 12 bases. Germline V gene sequence: CDR1 MNHEY, CDR2 SVGAGI. Unmatched junction bases numbered 8, after V lost 5 bases and J lost 9 bases. CDR3 length: 15 amino acids. CDR3 in amino acids: CASSLLAGGPVEQFF. Written as DNA, the CDR3 is TGTGCCAGCAGTCTCCTAGCGGGAGGGCCGGTTGAGCAGTTCTTC.

This clone was detected a few times. The chain couples TRBV5-4 to TRBJ1-1; 8 positions agree with TRBD1. Germline CDR1 is SGHNT and CDR2 is YYREEE (reference sequence). With 4 bases clipped from V and 4 bases from J, the junction kept 3 bases outside the gene matches. The CDR3 is 13 residues long. The CDR3 DNA follows: TGTGCCAGCAGCCGGACAGGGTCCACTGAAGCTTTCTTT. Encoded protein: CASSRTGSTEAFF.

The V and J genes are TRBV6-5 and TRBJ2-7, with TRBD2 as a possible D gene (6 bases). V lost 5 bases, J lost 5 bases, and 13 bases lay in between. CDR3 length: 13 residues. Germline assignment: CDR1 MNHEY and CDR2 SVGAGI. The DNA for the CDR3 is TGTGCCAGCAGTGACGGCGGGACCGACGAGCAGTACTTC. Protein: CASSDGGTDEQYF.

The chain employs TRBV14 and TRBJ2-7; 11 nucleotides agree with TRBD1. The trim removed 10 bases at V and 2 bases at J, leaving 10 bases unmatched. The germline V gene encodes CDR1 SGHDN and CDR2 FVKESK. This CDR3 is 15 amino acids long. DNA of the CDR3: TGTGCCACCACGGTGGGACAGGGGGTGACCTACGAGCAGTACTTC. The encoded protein is CATTVGQGVTYEQYF.

The chain combines TRBV10-3 with TRBJ1-1; D may be TRBD1 (6 bases). V shed 2 bases and J shed 4 bases, with 11 bases lying between them. The CDR3 covers 14 residues. Looked up from germline, CDR1 is ENHRY and CDR2 is SYGVKD. CDR3 in amino acids: CAISERGEGTEAFF. Here the CDR3 DNA reads TGTGCCATCAGTGAGAGGGGGGAGGGCACTGAAGCTTTCTTT.

The chain recombines TRBV5-1 with TRBJ2-5; 8 bases agree with TRBD2. Germline V gene sequence: CDR1 SGHRS, CDR2 YFSETQ. The CDR3 is 15 residues long. V was clipped by 0 bases and J by 0 bases; unmatched bases: 1. This CDR3 is CASSLEAGDQETQYF. Written as DNA, the CDR3 is TGCGCCAGCAGCTTGGAAGCGGGGGACCAAGAGACCCAGTACTTC.

J is TRBJ2-3 and V is TRBV9; 11 positions match TRBD2. The CDR3 is 17 amino acids. The V gene end was trimmed by 0 bases and the J gene end by 5 bases; junction bases not matched to a gene: 8. In germline, CDR1 is SGDLS, CDR2 YYNGEE. The CDR3 DNA follows: TGTGCCAGCAGCGTAGAGCCTAGCGGGAGGACGGGAGATACGCAGTATTTT. It codes for CASSVEPSGRTGDTQYF. Full variable domain (missing parts from reference TRBV9 and TRBJ2-3): DSGVTQTPKHLITATGQRVTLRCSPRSGDLSVYWYQQSLDQGLQFLIQYYNGEERAKGNILERFSAQQFPDLHSELNLSSLELGDSALYFCASSVEPSGRTGDTQYFGPGTRLTVL.

The V call is TRBV6-5, the J call TRBJ2-7, with TRBD2 identical over 7 bases. Germline assignment: CDR1 MNHEY and CDR2 SVGAGI. With 2 bases clipped from V and 6 bases from J, the junction kept 10 bases outside the gene matches. The length of the CDR3 is 15 residues. CDR3 loop: CASSYERGTFSEQYF. For the CDR3, the DNA is TGTGCCAGCAGTTACGAGCGGGGAACCTTCTCCGAGCAGTACTTC.

The CDR3 region is CASRRQGSEQPQHF. The CDR3 nucleotides read TGTGCCAGTAGGCGACAGGGATCAGAGCAGCCCCAGCATTTT. The chain has TRBV19 and TRBJ1-5; TRBD1 aligns across 7 bases. Germline assignment: CDR1 LNHDA and CDR2 SQIVND (reference sequence). The ends lost 6 bases at V and 7 bases at J; junction bases unmatched: 9. CDR3 length equals 14 residues.

V gene TRBV30 combines with J gene TRBJ1-1; 7 positions agree with TRBD1. Germline-derived CDR1 and CDR2 are GTSNPN and SVGIG (reference sequence). Trimming at V came to 2 bases and at J to 4 bases, leaving 4 bases not matched to a gene. The CDR3 is 13 amino acids. The CDR3 region has the DNA TGTGCCTGGAGTCGTGCAGGGGGCACTGAAGCTTTCTTT. Protein product: CAWSRAGGTEAFF.

The chain couples TRBV5-1 to TRBJ1-2; D call uncertain. With 4 bases removed from V and 4 bases from J, the gap between germline ends came to 14 bases. Germline lookup yields CDR1 SGHRS and CDR2 YFSETQ. The CDR3 runs to 14 residues. In DNA form, the CDR3 reads TGCGCCAGCAGCAAGGACGCGGGCAGCTATGGCTACACCTTC. Protein product: CASSKDAGSYGYTF.

This clone was seen a single time. The CDR3 DNA reads as TGTGCCAGCAGACAAGGGACTAGCGGGAGTAGGTACGAGCAGTACTTC. This gives the protein CASRQGTSGSRYEQYF. This sequence joins TRBV11-2 and TRBJ2-7; 14 bases are shared with TRBD2. The germline gives CDR1 SGHAT, CDR2 FQNNGV. This CDR3 comprises 16 residues. J gave up 4 bases and V 6 bases, and 8 bases lay outside the gene matches.

The rearrangement uses TRBV30 and TRBJ1-1; 9 nucleotides match TRBD1. J was trimmed by 3 bases and V by 8 bases; bases with no gene match: 7. CDR1 and CDR2 (germline): GTSNPN, SVGIG (reference sequence). The CDR3 is made up of 13 amino acids. The CDR3 nucleotides are TGTGCCACCAAGACAGGGGGTTACACTGAAGCTTTCTTT. Translated: CATKTGGYTEAFF.

This clone was seen only a few times. The chain links TRBV5-4 to TRBJ1-5; tentatively, D is TRBD1 (5 bases). This CDR3 is built from 15 residues. The ends were cut back, 1 base at V and 1 base at J, with 9 bases in the middle. Looked up from germline, CDR1 is SGHNT and CDR2 is YYREEE (reference sequence). The CDR3 sequence: CASSLSPGSNQPQHF. The CDR3 DNA follows: TGTGCCAGCAGCTTGTCTCCAGGGAGCAATCAGCCCCAGCATTTT.

There are a few counts of this clone. This chain links TRBV6-6 with TRBJ1-2; TRBD1 agrees at 7 bases. V shed 6 bases and J 2 bases; nucleotides not matched to a gene: 6. CDR1 is MNHNY and CDR2 is SVGAGI in the germline V gene (reference sequence). The CDR3 is made up of 14 amino acids. CDR3 coding DNA: TGTGCCAGCAGGGATCCGGGACAGAACTATGGCTACACCTTC. Translating gives CASRDPGQNYGYTF.

This chain connects TRBV29-1 to TRBJ2-7; 9 nucleotides agree with TRBD1. The CDR3 is 11 amino acids. Germline V gene lookup returns CDR1 SQVTM and CDR2 ANQGSEA. Trimming took 6 bases from V and 6 from J; bases not matched to a gene: 3. Written as DNA, the CDR3 is TGCAGCGTAGGGACAGGGCCCGAGCAGTACTTC. It encodes CSVGTGPEQYF.

The chain uses TRBV6-5 and TRBJ2-5; 9 nucleotides agree with TRBD1. Germline assignment: CDR1 MNHEY and CDR2 SVGAGI. The V and J ends lost 0 bases and 4 bases, in that order; junction bases with no gene match: 6. This CDR3 region has 16 residues. Here the CDR3 DNA reads TGTGCCAGCAGTTACTCGGGACAGGGCCGGGGAGAGACCCAGTACTTC. This codes for CASSYSGQGRGETQYF.

V is TRBV6-1 and J is TRBJ1-5; D ambiguous. CDR3 length: 15 residues. Trimming took 7 bases from V and 3 from J, leaving 16 bases between them. CDR1 MNHNS and CDR2 SASEGT come from the germline V gene. This chain's CDR3 is CASNLVLGDNQPQHF. The CDR3 coding sequence is TGTGCCAGCAATCTAGTGCTTGGTGACAATCAGCCCCAGCATTTT.

The chain uses TRBV6-5 and TRBJ1-2; D remains ambiguous. CDR1 is MNHEY and CDR2 is SVGAGI in the germline V gene. Trimming removed 7 bases at V and 3 bases at J, with 15 bases between. The CDR3 extends over 14 amino acids. CDR3 nucleotide sequence: TGTGCCAGCACAATGGGAGGGAGCCACTATGGCTACACCTTC. Its protein is CASTMGGSHYGYTF.

V usage is TRBV6-6 and J usage is TRBJ2-7, with 11 bases fitting TRBD2. CDR3 size: 16 residues. Germline assignment: CDR1 MNHNY and CDR2 SVGAGI (reference sequence). Trimming at V came to 7 bases and at J to 5 bases, leaving 13 bases not matched to a gene. CDR3 coding DNA: TGTGCCAGCACCGTACCTACTAGCGGGGGTTTGAACGAGCAGTACTTC. Its protein product is CASTVPTSGGLNEQYF.

This chain uses TRBV27 with TRBJ1-2; no clear D gene. V lost 6 bases to trimming and J lost 4 bases, with 15 bases between them. CDR1 MNHEY and CDR2 SMNVEV come from the germline V gene (reference sequence). This CDR3 contains 14 residues. The CDR3 DNA is TGTGCCAGCAGACGTCAGGATGGCCTCTATGGCTACACCTTC. The encoded protein is CASRRQDGLYGYTF.

The chain employs TRBV27 and TRBJ2-7, with D possibly being TRBD2 (7 bases). Germline CDR1 MNHEY, CDR2 SMNVEV (reference sequence). The CDR3 length is 15 residues. V was cut by 2 bases and J by 7 bases, with 18 bases left in between. CDR3 sequence: CASSLRAGGPGEQYF. CDR3 DNA: TGTGCCAGCAGTTTACGGGCCGGGGGGCCAGGGGAGCAGTACTTC.

This clone occurred many times. The chain combines TRBV7-8 with TRBJ2-3; D not certain. The length of the CDR3 is 15 residues. Per the germline V gene, CDR1 is SGHVS and CDR2 is FQNEAQ. Deletions cut 0 bases from V and 1 base from J, with 8 bases between. The CDR3 DNA reads as TGTGCCAGCAGCTTAGCTTTCGTTGGCACAGATACGCAGTATTTT. It encodes CASSLAFVGTDTQYF.

J is TRBJ1-3 and V is TRBV4-1; TRBD1 matches at 7 bases. After removal of 1 base from V and 9 bases from J, the junction contained 30 bases not matched to a gene. In germline, CDR1 is MGHRA, CDR2 YSYEKL. The CDR3 spans 22 residues. Here the CDR3 reads CASSQVEVRDSIFLARYATIYF. CDR3 sequence (DNA): TGCGCCAGCAGCCAAGTGGAGGTTAGGGACAGTATTTTTCTAGCCCGCTACGCCACCATATATTTT.

The chain uses TRBV2 and TRBJ2-7; D may be TRBD2 (7 bases). The CDR3 has 15 amino acids. V lost 8 bases, J lost 3 bases, and 20 bases lay in between. Germline V lookup: CDR1 SNHLY, CDR2 FYNNEI. CDR3 region: CASLLGGPALYEQYF. The CDR3 bases are TGTGCCAGCTTATTGGGGGGGCCGGCTCTCTACGAGCAGTACTTC.

J is TRBJ1-2 and V is TRBV27; 7 nucleotides match TRBD1. V shed 4 bases, J shed 4 bases, and the junction held 6 bases outside the gene matches. This CDR3 comprises 14 residues. Germline CDR1 MNHEY, CDR2 SMNVEV (reference sequence). In nucleotides, the CDR3 is TGTGCCAGCAGTTCAGGGACAGTCGGCTATGGCTACACCTTC. As protein: CASSSGTVGYGYTF.